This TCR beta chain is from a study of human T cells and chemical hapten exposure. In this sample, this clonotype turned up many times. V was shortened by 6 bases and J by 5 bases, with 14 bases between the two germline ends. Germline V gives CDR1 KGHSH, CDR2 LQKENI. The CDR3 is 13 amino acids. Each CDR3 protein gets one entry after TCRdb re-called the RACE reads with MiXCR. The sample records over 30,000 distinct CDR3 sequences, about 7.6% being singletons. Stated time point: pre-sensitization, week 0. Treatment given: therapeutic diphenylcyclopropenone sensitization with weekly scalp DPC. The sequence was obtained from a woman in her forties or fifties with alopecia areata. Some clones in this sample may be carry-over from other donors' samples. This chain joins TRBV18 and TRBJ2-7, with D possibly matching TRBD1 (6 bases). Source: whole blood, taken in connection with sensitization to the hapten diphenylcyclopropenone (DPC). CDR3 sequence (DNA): TGTGCCAGCTCCCCAGGGGCTTTGGACGAGCAGTACTTC. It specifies CASSPGALDEQYF.